This TCR beta chain was documented in a study of cytomegalovirus exposure and HLA in healthy donors. A remark on this clone: Its target is not known.

The study ran its PCR with 60 Vbeta and 13 Jbeta primers. Here immunoSEQ multiplex PCR was the method, and the copy in TCRdb shows in-frame clones only, minus some. Its table records 65,000 to 90,000 clones. General study results and limits: Relative to equally common others, HLA-associated TCR beta chains showed greater clonal expansion in a later analysis. Information on immune exposure was restricted to one variable (CMV serostatus). Reportedly, a later analysis found an Asian-associated ancestry cluster had fewer N-insertions than the approximately 700-donor mean. Rare TCR sequences dominated, though some public TCRs recurred in many donors.

Germline V CDR1 and CDR2: SGHTS, YDEGEE. With 5 bases removed from V and 2 bases from J, the gap between germline ends came to 17 bases. This CDR3 region has 15 residues. The source material was PBMCs. This receptor was taken from a female donor in good health and CMV-seropositive. This chain uses TRBV5-8 with TRBJ2-7; D possibly corresponds to TRBD2 (6 bases). The CDR3 DNA sequence: TGTGCCAGCAGGTCCCCCCGGGACTGGACCTACGAGCAGTACTTC. This sequence encodes CASRSPRDWTYEQYF.